These T cell receptor beta chains were read from a single sample in a study of chemoradiotherapy in HPV16-positive cancers. This table comes from immunoSEQ multiplex PCR, and its TCRdb copy is limited to in-frame clones, with some not included. This sample has 20,000 to 25,000 clones; more than 70% occur once, and the top ten carry 2% to 2.5%. The sequences come from blood, collected from a patient who underwent chemoradiotherapy. The receptors were gathered from a human donor with HPV-associated anogenital cancer. CDR3s include the opening cysteine and the closing phenylalanine or tryptophan. D genes are given only for firm matches. Size is stated for part of the rows, as once, few or many counts, or as a class when the clone is expanded.

v_gene: TRBV14
len: 11
abundance: once
j_gene: TRBJ2-7
d_gene: NA
CDR3aa: CASSNVREQYF
CDR3nt: TGTGCCAGCAGCAACGTTCGGGAGCAGTACTTC

v_gene: TRBV7-2
len: 13
abundance: NA
j_gene: TRBJ1-1
d_gene: NA
CDR3aa: CASSPSMNTEAFF
CDR3nt: TGTGCCAGCAGCCCCTCAATGAACACTGAAGCTTTCTTT

v_gene: TRBV27
len: 17
abundance: NA
j_gene: TRBJ2-2
d_gene: TRBD2
CDR3aa: CASSLSSAGALPGELFF
CDR3nt: TGTGCCAGCAGTTTATCATCGGCGGGAGCTCTTCCCGGGGAGCTGTTTTTT

v_gene: TRBV5-6
len: 15
abundance: NA
j_gene: TRBJ1-4
d_gene: TRBD1
CDR3aa: CASRSAGTAGEKLFF
CDR3nt: TGTGCCAGCAGATCCGCCGGGACAGCGGGCGAAAAACTGTTTTTT

v_gene: TRBV18
len: 15
abundance: NA
j_gene: TRBJ2-5
d_gene: TRBD1
CDR3aa: CASSTGTGHQETQYF
CDR3nt: TGTGCCAGCTCAACGGGGACAGGCCATCAAGAGACCCAGTACTTC

v_gene: TRBV19
len: 14
abundance: few
j_gene: TRBJ2-7
d_gene: NA
CDR3aa: CASSARDGSYEQYF
CDR3nt: TGTGCCAGTAGTGCCCGGGACGGCTCCTACGAGCAGTACTTC

v_gene: TRBV4-1
len: 15
abundance: NA
j_gene: TRBJ2-5
d_gene: NA
CDR3aa: CASSQDYGNPRTQYF
CDR3nt: TGCGCCAGCAGCCAAGATTACGGCAACCCGCGGACCCAGTACTTC

v_gene: TRBV5-6
len: 13
abundance: NA
j_gene: TRBJ1-2
d_gene: NA
CDR3aa: CASSPAGGDGYTF
CDR3nt: TGTGCCAGCAGCCCTGCCGGGGGGGATGGCTACACCTTC

v_gene: TRBV6-6
len: 12
abundance: NA
j_gene: TRBJ1-4
d_gene: NA
CDR3aa: CASSHNNEKLFF
CDR3nt: TGTGCCAGCAGTCACAATAATGAAAAACTGTTTTTT

v_gene: TRBV15
len: 21
abundance: NA
j_gene: TRBJ2-1
d_gene: TRBD1
CDR3aa: CATSRDTWWDRAAYSYNEQFF
CDR3nt: TGTGCCACCAGCAGAGATACGTGGTGGGACAGGGCCGCTTACTCCTACAATGAGCAGTTCTTC

v_gene: TRBV18
len: 20
abundance: NA
j_gene: TRBJ2-5
d_gene: TRBD2
CDR3aa: CASSPFGTSGGPSAQETQYF
CDR3nt: TGTGCCAGCTCACCTTTTGGGACTAGCGGGGGGCCGTCGGCCCAAGAGACCCAGTACTTC

v_gene: TRBV21-1
len: 10
abundance: once
j_gene: TRBJ1-5
d_gene: NA
CDR3aa: CASRHGPQHF
CDR3nt: TGTGCCAGCCGCCACGGGCCCCAGCATTTT

v_gene: TRBV14
len: 13
abundance: NA
j_gene: TRBJ1-2
d_gene: NA
CDR3aa: CASSQDLSYGYTF
CDR3nt: TGTGCCAGCAGCCAAGATCTTTCTTATGGCTACACCTTC

v_gene: TRBV9
len: 12
abundance: NA
j_gene: TRBJ1-2
d_gene: NA
CDR3aa: CASYNSPYGYTF
CDR3nt: TGTGCCAGCTACAATTCCCCCTATGGCTACACCTTC

v_gene: TRBV29-1
len: 11
abundance: NA
j_gene: TRBJ1-2
d_gene: NA
CDR3aa: CSVVLGDGYTF
CDR3nt: TGCAGCGTTGTTTTGGGTGATGGCTACACCTTC

v_gene: TRBV6-1
len: 17
abundance: NA
j_gene: TRBJ1-2
d_gene: NA
CDR3aa: CASSEALLSATNYGYTF
CDR3nt: TGTGCCAGCAGTGAAGCGTTGCTGTCCGCGACTAACTATGGCTACACCTTC

v_gene: TRBV2
len: 13
abundance: few
j_gene: TRBJ2-7
d_gene: NA
CDR3aa: CASSGWQGNEQYF
CDR3nt: TGTGCCAGCAGTGGATGGCAGGGAAACGAGCAGTACTTC

v_gene: TRBV18
len: 15
abundance: NA
j_gene: TRBJ2-3
d_gene: TRBD2
CDR3aa: CASSRLASWADTQYF
CDR3nt: TGTGCCAGCTCAAGACTAGCCTCTTGGGCAGATACGCAGTATTTT

v_gene: TRBV6-4
len: 16
abundance: NA
j_gene: TRBJ2-6
d_gene: TRBD2
CDR3aa: CASRPGLAAGANVLTF
CDR3nt: TGTGCCAGCAGGCCGGGACTAGCAGCTGGGGCCAACGTCCTGACTTTC

v_gene: TRBV7-2
len: 16
abundance: NA
j_gene: TRBJ2-5
d_gene: NA
CDR3aa: CASSRPRVRDQETQYF
CDR3nt: TGTGCCAGCAGCCGCCCGCGAGTCAGGGACCAAGAGACCCAGTACTTC

v_gene: TRBV6-9
len: 16
abundance: NA
j_gene: TRBJ2-1
d_gene: NA
CDR3aa: CASSLVRLASYNEQFF
CDR3nt: TGTGCCAGCAGTTTAGTTCGGCTAGCGTCATACAATGAGCAGTTCTTC

v_gene: TRBV11-3
len: 17
abundance: NA
j_gene: TRBJ2-5
d_gene: NA
CDR3aa: CASSFAGIGFGEETQYF
CDR3nt: TGTGCCAGCAGCTTCGCGGGGATAGGGTTCGGAGAAGAGACCCAGTACTTC

v_gene: TRBV4-1
len: 17
abundance: NA
j_gene: TRBJ1-6
d_gene: TRBD1
CDR3aa: CASSLDRGKSYNSPLHF
CDR3nt: TGCGCCAGCAGCCTGGACAGGGGAAAGTCCTATAATTCACCCCTCCACTTT

v_gene: TRBV9
len: 13
abundance: NA
j_gene: TRBJ1-2
d_gene: NA
CDR3aa: CASVSTGNYGYTF
CDR3nt: TGTGCCAGCGTGTCAACAGGGAACTATGGCTACACCTTC

v_gene: TRBV11-3
len: 13
abundance: NA
j_gene: TRBJ2-7
d_gene: TRBD2
CDR3aa: CASSLGGSGEQYF
CDR3nt: TGTGCCAGCAGCTTGGGAGGGAGCGGCGAGCAGTACTTC

v_gene: TRBV28
len: 13
abundance: NA
j_gene: TRBJ2-5
d_gene: NA
CDR3aa: CASSGGPRETQYF
CDR3nt: TGTGCCAGCAGCGGAGGGCCTAGGGAGACCCAGTACTTC

v_gene: TRBV27
len: 15
abundance: NA
j_gene: TRBJ2-6
d_gene: NA
CDR3aa: CATRIDAAVANVLTF
CDR3nt: TGTGCCACCAGGATTGACGCGGCGGTGGCCAACGTCCTGACTTTC

v_gene: TRBV27
len: 15
abundance: once
j_gene: TRBJ2-6
d_gene: NA
CDR3aa: CASSLGYSGANVLTF
CDR3nt: TGTGCCAGCAGTTTAGGGTACTCTGGGGCCAACGTCCTGACTTTC

v_gene: TRBV29-1
len: 11
abundance: NA
j_gene: TRBJ1-2
d_gene: NA
CDR3aa: CSVARDRDYTF
CDR3nt: TGCAGCGTTGCCAGGGACCGCGACTACACCTTC

v_gene: TRBV29-1
len: 11
abundance: NA
j_gene: TRBJ2-2
d_gene: NA
CDR3aa: CSVGGTGELFF
CDR3nt: TGCAGCGTTGGAGGCACCGGGGAGCTGTTTTTT

v_gene: TRBV11-2
len: 14
abundance: NA
j_gene: TRBJ2-7
d_gene: NA
CDR3aa: CASSLERTTYEQYF
CDR3nt: TGTGCCAGCAGCTTAGAACGGACTACCTACGAGCAGTACTTC

v_gene: TRBV18
len: 13
abundance: NA
j_gene: TRBJ2-1
d_gene: NA
CDR3aa: CASTLAAVVEQFF
CDR3nt: TGTGCCAGCACACTAGCAGCAGTCGTTGAGCAGTTCTTC

v_gene: TRBV19
len: 15
abundance: NA
j_gene: TRBJ1-5
d_gene: NA
CDR3aa: CASSIARQNHQPQHF
CDR3nt: TGTGCCAGTAGTATAGCACGGCAGAATCATCAGCCCCAGCATTTT

v_gene: TRBV4-3
len: 16
abundance: NA
j_gene: TRBJ1-6
d_gene: NA
CDR3aa: CASSQDRESNNSPLHF
CDR3nt: TGCGCCAGCAGCCAAGACCGGGAGTCCAATAATTCACCCCTCCACTTT

v_gene: TRBV5-1
len: 14
abundance: NA
j_gene: TRBJ1-6
d_gene: TRBD1
CDR3aa: CASSPTGTNSPLHF
CDR3nt: TGCGCCAGCAGCCCGACAGGGACGAATTCACCCCTCCACTTT

v_gene: TRBV7-2
len: 11
abundance: NA
j_gene: TRBJ1-1
d_gene: NA
CDR3aa: CASSLAVEAFF
CDR3nt: TGTGCCAGCAGCTTAGCGGTTGAAGCTTTCTTT

v_gene: TRBV7-2
len: 14
abundance: NA
j_gene: TRBJ1-1
d_gene: NA
CDR3aa: CASSLGPFITEAFF
CDR3nt: TGTGCCAGCAGCTTAGGACCTTTTATCACTGAAGCTTTCTTT

v_gene: TRBV7-8
len: 13
abundance: NA
j_gene: TRBJ1-5
d_gene: NA
CDR3aa: CASRGRDTQPQHF
CDR3nt: TGTGCCAGCAGAGGGAGGGACACTCAGCCCCAGCATTTT

v_gene: TRBV2
len: 14
abundance: NA
j_gene: TRBJ2-7
d_gene: NA
CDR3aa: CASKETPLAYEQYF
CDR3nt: TGTGCCAGCAAGGAGACACCGCTTGCCTACGAGCAGTACTTC

v_gene: TRBV9
len: 12
abundance: NA
j_gene: TRBJ1-3
d_gene: NA
CDR3aa: CASSPSVGTIYF
CDR3nt: TGTGCCAGCAGCCCCTCTGTGGGCACCATATATTTT

v_gene: TRBV27
len: 16
abundance: NA
j_gene: TRBJ1-1
d_gene: NA
CDR3aa: CASSFFSVRGVTEAFF
CDR3nt: TGTGCCAGCAGTTTTTTCTCGGTCAGGGGAGTAACTGAAGCTTTCTTT

v_gene: TRBV7-2
len: 16
abundance: NA
j_gene: TRBJ1-4
d_gene: NA
CDR3aa: CASSWLPGNTNEKLFF
CDR3nt: TGTGCCAGCAGCTGGCTCCCAGGAAACACTAATGAAAAACTGTTTTTT

v_gene: TRBV19
len: 17
abundance: NA
j_gene: TRBJ2-2
d_gene: NA
CDR3aa: CASLWDSDVRNTGELFF
CDR3nt: TGTGCCAGCTTGTGGGATTCTGACGTCCGGAACACCGGGGAGCTGTTTTTT

v_gene: TRBV19
len: 13
abundance: NA
j_gene: TRBJ2-1
d_gene: NA
CDR3aa: CASSLNSYNEQFF
CDR3nt: TGTGCCAGTAGTCTAAACTCCTACAATGAGCAGTTCTTC

v_gene: TRBV4-3
len: 12
abundance: NA
j_gene: TRBJ2-5
d_gene: NA
CDR3aa: CASSQEPETQYF
CDR3nt: TGCGCCAGCAGCCAAGAACCGGAGACCCAGTACTTC

v_gene: TRBV6-5
len: 14
abundance: NA
j_gene: TRBJ1-2
d_gene: TRBD1
CDR3aa: CASRQGDINYGYTF
CDR3nt: TGTGCCAGCCGCCAGGGGGACATTAACTATGGCTACACCTTC

v_gene: TRBV2
len: 13
abundance: few
j_gene: TRBJ2-2
d_gene: NA
CDR3aa: CASSEEHTGELFF
CDR3nt: TGTGCCAGCAGTGAGGAGCACACCGGGGAGCTGTTTTTT

v_gene: TRBV13
len: 15
abundance: NA
j_gene: TRBJ2-7
d_gene: TRBD2
CDR3aa: CASSQYSSGLYEQYF
CDR3nt: TGTGCCAGCAGCCAATATTCTAGCGGCCTCTACGAGCAGTACTTC